This passage covers 18 T cell receptor beta chains from one sample sequenced in a study of PD-1 blockade in mismatch repair-deficient tumors. Sequencing was performed with immunoSEQ multiplex PCR; in TCRdb, only in-frame clones are kept and a portion is missing. The data show about 68,000 clones, approximately 82% seen once. The material was peripheral blood, obtained 2 weeks after starting pembrolizumab. These receptors all stem from an adult with mismatch repair-deficient cancer.

The rearrangement links TRBV5-4 to TRBJ2-7, with no clear D. The V gene lost 2 bases and the J gene lost 6 bases, with 9 bases spanning the gap. This CDR3 region has 12 residues. Germline V lookup: CDR1 SGHNT, CDR2 YYREEE (reference sequence). Here the CDR3 reads CASSFLGREQYF. CDR3 DNA: TGTGCCAGCAGCTTCCTAGGCCGCGAGCAGTACTTC.

The rearrangement links TRBV6-5 to TRBJ2-7; possibly TRBD1 for D (6 bases). This CDR3 has 14 residues. Between the trimmed V and J ends, which lost 2 bases and 7 bases, there was a span of 15 bases. From germline, CDR1 is MNHEY and CDR2 SVGAGI. CDR3 DNA: TGTGCCAGCAGTTACCCAGGGGCAGGGGAGGAGCAGTACTTC. Amino acids: CASSYPGAGEEQYF.

V and J are TRBV7-3 and TRBJ2-5; 10 bases are a match to TRBD1. The junction had 7 bases not matched to a gene; V was cut back by 5 bases and J by 4 bases. The CDR3 extends over 15 amino acids. In germline, CDR1 is SGHTA, CDR2 FQGTGA. The CDR3 nucleotides are TGTGCCAGCAGCCCGGGACAGGGGTCGGCAGAGACCCAGTACTTC. Translation gives CASSPGQGSAETQYF.

The J gene is TRBJ2-1, the V gene TRBV19, with D unclear. V lost 3 bases and J 10 bases, leaving 13 bases between the germline ends. This CDR3 is 13 amino acids long. Germline CDR1 reads LNHDA; CDR2 reads SQIVND (reference sequence). This CDR3 reads CASSIRVDLEQFF. The CDR3 nucleotides are TGTGCCAGTAGTATTCGGGTCGACTTGGAGCAGTTCTTC.

The chain couples TRBV2 to TRBJ1-5; D remains unclear. The germline V and J ends were trimmed by 6 bases and 4 bases, with 16 bases remaining between them. The CDR3 is 15 residues long. The V gene's germline CDR1 is SNHLY and CDR2 FYNNEI. Here the CDR3 reads CASSDWTSSNQPQHF. The CDR3 bases are TGTGCCAGCAGCGATTGGACTTCCTCAAATCAGCCCCAGCATTTT.

The chain joins TRBV6-6 to TRBJ1-1, with unresolved D. The CDR3 loop spans 12 amino acids. V was cut by 0 bases and J by 7 bases, with 6 bases left in between. Germline V gene sequence: CDR1 MNHNY, CDR2 SVGAGI (reference sequence). The CDR3 loop reads CASSYSGNEAFF. The CDR3 DNA reads as TGTGCCAGCAGTTACTCGGGCAATGAAGCTTTCTTT.

V gene TRBV30 combines with J gene TRBJ2-2; D is undetermined. The CDR3 contains 12 residues. Germline V lookup: CDR1 GTSNPN, CDR2 SVGIG (reference sequence). The germline V and J ends were trimmed by 4 bases and 0 bases, with 3 bases remaining between them. The CDR3 spells CAWNPNTGELFF. In DNA form, the CDR3 reads TGTGCCTGGAATCCGAACACCGGGGAGCTGTTTTTT.

The chain links TRBV18 to TRBJ2-3; TRBD2 matches 13 bases. The CDR3 spans 15 residues. Germline CDR1 reads KGHSH; CDR2 reads LQKENI. V was clipped by 9 bases and J by 4 bases; unmatched bases: 7. For the CDR3, the DNA is TGTGCCAGTGAAGGCGGGACTAGCGGGGCAGATACGCAGTATTTT. This translates into CASEGGTSGADTQYF. Based on the CDR3 plus reference TRBV18 and TRBJ2-3, the full variable domain is NAGVMQNPRHLVRRRGQEARLRCSPMKGHSHVYWYRQLPEEGLKFMVYLQKENIIDESGMPKERFSAEFPKEGPSILRIQQVVRGDSAAYFCASEGGTSGADTQYFGPGTRLTVL.

The chain recombines TRBV7-2 with TRBJ2-1; 9 nucleotides line up with TRBD1. Trimming at V came to 5 bases and at J to 9 bases, leaving 11 bases not matched to a gene. In germline, CDR1 is SGHTA, CDR2 FQGNSA. The CDR3 has 15 residues. DNA for the CDR3: TGTGCCAGCAGCCGCCGGACAGGGGATATCGGTGAGCAGTTCTTC. It encodes CASSRRTGDIGEQFF.

The chain combines TRBV19 with TRBJ2-7; 9 positions agree with TRBD2. Germline V CDR1 and CDR2: LNHDA, SQIVND (reference sequence). V lost 3 bases, J lost 0 bases, and 3 bases stayed unmatched. The CDR3 is 15 amino acids. The CDR3 is CASSILSGSSYEQYF. The CDR3 DNA reads as TGTGCCAGTAGTATCCTTAGCGGGAGCTCCTACGAGCAGTACTTC.

This chain links TRBV11-2 with TRBJ2-7; TRBD1 matches 9 bases. The CDR3 sequence is 15 residues long. V lost 5 bases to trimming and J lost 4 bases; unmatched junction nucleotides: 9. Germline CDR1 reads SGHAT; CDR2 reads FQNNGV. Here the CDR3 reads CASSPGQGRQYEQYF. CDR3 coding DNA: TGTGCCAGCAGCCCGGGACAGGGAAGACAGTACGAGCAGTACTTC.

This clone turned up a few times. The chain couples TRBV2 to TRBJ2-5; D remains unclear. V was clipped by 5 bases and J by 5 bases, with 9 bases between them. The germline V gene encodes CDR1 SNHLY and CDR2 FYNNEI. This CDR3 contains 12 residues. The CDR3 protein is CASSLGRETQYF. The DNA of the CDR3 is TGTGCCAGCAGTTTGGGTCGGGAGACCCAGTACTTC.

The CDR3 region is CASSYSGMNTEAFF. The CDR3 DNA reads as TGTGCCAGCAGTTACTCGGGCATGAACACTGAAGCTTTCTTT. V usage is TRBV6-5 and J usage is TRBJ1-1; D ambiguous. Germline CDR1 reads MNHEY; CDR2 reads SVGAGI. Trimming removed 0 bases at V and 0 bases at J, with 5 bases between. This CDR3 has 14 amino acids.

The chain recombines TRBV5-8 with TRBJ2-5, with D unclear. This CDR3 has 11 residues. Trimming removed 4 bases from V and 9 bases from J, with 10 bases in between. The germline V gene encodes CDR1 SGHTS and CDR2 YDEGEE. The CDR3 spells CASSPHQAQYF. DNA for the CDR3: TGTGCCAGCAGCCCCCACCAGGCCCAGTACTTC.

This clone was seen only once. The chain has TRBV18 and TRBJ1-2, with 8 bases lining up with TRBD1. Trimming cost V 6 bases and J 12 bases; bases outside gene matches: 15. The CDR3 is made up of 14 amino acids. Germline V gene lookup returns CDR1 KGHSH and CDR2 LQKENI. The DNA of the CDR3 is TGTGCCAGCTCTCCGGACCAGGGGGACAGGCCTAACACCTTC. Protein: CASSPDQGDRPNTF. Filled out from reference TRBV18 and TRBJ1-2, the complete variable domain reads NAGVMQNPRHLVRRRGQEARLRCSPMKGHSHVYWYRQLPEEGLKFMVYLQKENIIDESGMPKERFSAEFPKEGPSILRIQQVVRGDSAAYFCASSPDQGDRPNTFGSGTRLTVV.

This chain uses TRBV5-5 with TRBJ2-7; D remains ambiguous. Per germline, CDR1 SGHKS and CDR2 YYEKEE (reference sequence). The CDR3 has 12 residues. V lost 4 bases to trimming and J lost 3 bases, with 8 bases between them. In DNA form, the CDR3 reads TGTGCCAGCAGCGGTGATAGCTACGAGCAGTACTTC. It codes for CASSGDSYEQYF.

The chain is built from TRBV4-2 and TRBJ2-1; a possible D gene is TRBD2 (6 bases). With 4 bases removed from V and 4 bases from J, the gap between germline ends came to 17 bases. Germline assignment: CDR1 LGHNA and CDR2 YNFKEQ. There are 16 residues in the CDR3. CDR3 DNA sequence: TGTGCCAGCAGCCTTATTTATAGCGGAGCTTACAATGAGCAGTTCTTC. Encoded protein: CASSLIYSGAYNEQFF.

This chain links TRBV10-2 with TRBJ2-3; 8 bases agree with TRBD2. V gave up 5 bases and J gave up 0 bases; unmatched junction bases: 7. The CDR3 consists of 16 residues. The germline CDR1 and CDR2 sequences are WSHSY and SAAADI. The CDR3 DNA reads as TGCGCCAGCAGTAACGCGGGAGGAGCTAGCACAGATACGCAGTATTTT. It is translated as CASSNAGGASTDTQYF.